This T cell receptor beta chain was captured in a study of graft-versus-host responses after intestinal transplantation. Background on the study: Transplant types were multivisceral, liver-intestinal, or isolated intestinal.

Data came from immunoSEQ multiplex PCR; TCRdb stores just in-frame clones and leaves some out. The sample contains about 69,000 clones, approximately 92% of which appear only once. The CDR3 loop spans 13 amino acids. Germline V gene sequence: CDR1 SGHRS, CDR2 YFSETQ. Trimming took 3 bases from V and 2 from J, leaving 7 bases between them. Overall study results and limits: Some GvH clones appeared in ileal mucosa or blood before recipient bone marrow. Individuals carrying graft-donor T cell macrochimerism showed high graft-versus-host to host-versus-graft clonal ratios in allografts.

Only one count was recorded for this clone. Its antigen is unidentified. Either the posterior iliac crest or another site supplied the post-transplant bone marrow. The TCR was taken from a human patient who received an intestinal transplant, so some T cells may come from the graft donor. The V call is TRBV5-1, the J call TRBJ2-3; D may be TRBD2 (6 bases). Here the sequenced sample was bone marrow, taken 734 days after intestinal transplantation. The CDR3 loop is CASSSDYTDTQYF. The DNA of the CDR3 is TGCGCCAGCAGCTCGGACTACACAGATACGCAGTATTTT.